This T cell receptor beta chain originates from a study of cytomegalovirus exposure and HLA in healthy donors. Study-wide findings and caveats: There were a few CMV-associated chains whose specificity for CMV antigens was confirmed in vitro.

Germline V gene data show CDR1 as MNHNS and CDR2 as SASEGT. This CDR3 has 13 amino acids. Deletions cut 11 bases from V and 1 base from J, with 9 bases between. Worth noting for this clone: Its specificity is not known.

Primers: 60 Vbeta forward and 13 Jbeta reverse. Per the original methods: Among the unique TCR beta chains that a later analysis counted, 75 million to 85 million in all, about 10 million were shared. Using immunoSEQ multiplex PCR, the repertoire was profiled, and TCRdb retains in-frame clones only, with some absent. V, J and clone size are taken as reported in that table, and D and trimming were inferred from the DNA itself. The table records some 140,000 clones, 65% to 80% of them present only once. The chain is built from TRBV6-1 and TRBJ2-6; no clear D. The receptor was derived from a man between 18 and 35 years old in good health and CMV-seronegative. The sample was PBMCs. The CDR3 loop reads CAAGPSGANVLTF. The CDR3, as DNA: TGTGCCGCTGGCCCTTCTGGGGCCAACGTCCTGACTTTC.